This TCR beta chain was captured in a study of T cells in tumors after PD-1 blockade. V was trimmed by 5 bases and J by 8 bases, leaving 9 bases between them. CDR3 length: 11 residues. Germline-derived CDR1 and CDR2 are MNHEY and SVGAGI. TCRdb's table, derived via immunoSEQ multiplex PCR, lists solely in-frame clones and lacks some. The table includes several thousand clones, around two thirds detected once. The chain links TRBV6-5 to TRBJ1-1; TRBD1 is a possible D gene (6 bases). This receptor was identified in a human donor with basal cell carcinoma. The sample consisted of tumor tissue, taken after anti-PD-1 treatment. The CDR3 coding sequence is TGTGCCAGCAGTCCCGGGACAGAAGCTTTCTTT. It yields the protein CASSPGTEAFF.